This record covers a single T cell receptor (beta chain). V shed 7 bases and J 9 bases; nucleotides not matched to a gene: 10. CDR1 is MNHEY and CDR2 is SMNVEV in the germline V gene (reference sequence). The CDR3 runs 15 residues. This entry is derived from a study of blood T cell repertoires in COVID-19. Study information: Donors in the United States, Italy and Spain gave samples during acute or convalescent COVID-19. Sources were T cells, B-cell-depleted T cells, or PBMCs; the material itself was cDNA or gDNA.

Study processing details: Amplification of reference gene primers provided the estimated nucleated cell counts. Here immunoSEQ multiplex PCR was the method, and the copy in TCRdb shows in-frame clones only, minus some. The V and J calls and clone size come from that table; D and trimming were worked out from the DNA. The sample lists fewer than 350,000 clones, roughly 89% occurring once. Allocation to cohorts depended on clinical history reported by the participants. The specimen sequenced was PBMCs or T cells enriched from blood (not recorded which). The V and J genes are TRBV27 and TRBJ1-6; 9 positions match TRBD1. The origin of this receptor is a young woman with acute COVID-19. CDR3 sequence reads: CASTRAGTGPSPLHF. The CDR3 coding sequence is TGTGCCAGCACTCGGGCCGGGACAGGGCCTTCACCCCTCCACTTT.